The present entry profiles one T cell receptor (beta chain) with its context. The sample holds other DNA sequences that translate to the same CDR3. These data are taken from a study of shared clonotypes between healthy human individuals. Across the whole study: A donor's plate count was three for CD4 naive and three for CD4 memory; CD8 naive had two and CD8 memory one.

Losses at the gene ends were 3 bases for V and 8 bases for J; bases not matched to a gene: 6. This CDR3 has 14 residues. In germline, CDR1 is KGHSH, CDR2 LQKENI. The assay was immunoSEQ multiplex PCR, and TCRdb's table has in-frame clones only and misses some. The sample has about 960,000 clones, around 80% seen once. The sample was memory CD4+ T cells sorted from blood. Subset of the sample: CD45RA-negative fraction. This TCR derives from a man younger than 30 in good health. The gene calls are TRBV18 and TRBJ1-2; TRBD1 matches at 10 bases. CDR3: CASSPGQGLGGYTF. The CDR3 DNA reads TGTGCCAGCTCACCGGGACAGGGGCTAGGAGGCTACACCTTC.